This T cell receptor beta chain was recovered during a study of sequential checkpoint blockade in melanoma. The overall study: Each arm's sequence ended with maintenance nivolumab.

Noted treatment: randomized to nivolumab then ipilimumab (arm A) or the reverse (arm B). PBMC sorting kept live CD3+CD8+ cells without CD19 or CD56. The CDR3 spans 15 residues. Germline lookup yields CDR1 MGHRA and CDR2 YSYEKL. V trimming: 4 bases; J trimming: 0 bases; junction bases outside the gene matches: 5. Only in-frame clones appear in the TCRdb table, and some are missing; sequencing was by immunoSEQ multiplex PCR. The sample shows around 12,000 clones, 55% to 65% of them seen only once. The sequence derives from a human donor with melanoma. This sample comprised CD8+ T cells sorted from blood (inferred from file names), obtained from a patient given nivolumab and ipilimumab in sequence. V usage is TRBV4-1 and J usage is TRBJ1-2; 7 bases align to TRBD1. This CDR3 reads CASSLGTATNYGYTF. CDR3 DNA: TGCGCCAGCAGCCTTGGGACAGCGACTAACTATGGCTACACCTTC.